The 17 T cell receptor beta chains in this list originate from one sample, sequenced in a study of cytomegalovirus exposure and HLA in healthy donors. The PCR used 60 Vbeta and 13 Jbeta primers. TCRdb's table, derived via immunoSEQ multiplex PCR, lists solely in-frame clones and lacks some. There are 150,000 to 200,000 clones in the sample; roughly 85% occur only once, and about 0.72% lies in the top ten. The material sequenced was PBMCs. These receptor sequences come from a woman aged 40 to 50 in good health and CMV-seronegative.

V gene TRBV5-1 combines with J gene TRBJ2-3; TRBD2 matches 12 bases. From germline, CDR1 is SGHRS and CDR2 YFSETQ. V was pared by 6 bases and J by 6 bases, with 5 bases of the junction left unmatched. The CDR3 has 14 residues. CDR3 sequence reads: CASMTSGGVDTQYF. Here the CDR3 DNA reads TGCGCCAGCATGACTAGCGGGGGAGTGGATACGCAGTATTTT.

CDR3 protein: CASSLGGGGLNEKLFF. DNA for the CDR3: TGTGCCAGCAGCTTAGGGGGAGGCGGCTTAAATGAAAAACTGTTTTTT. This chain uses TRBV11-2 with TRBJ1-4; D is unresolved. The V end was cut by 1 base, the J end by 5 bases, with 14 bases between. CDR3 length: 16 amino acids. Germline loops: CDR1 SGHAT, CDR2 FQNNGV.

This sequence joins TRBV2 and TRBJ1-1; 9 bases are shared with TRBD1. In germline, CDR1 is SNHLY, CDR2 FYNNEI. V was clipped by 6 bases and J by 4 bases; unmatched bases: 3. CDR3 length: 13 amino acids. In DNA form, the CDR3 reads TGTGCCAGCAGGATGACAGGGGGCACTGAAGCTTTCTTT. It is translated as CASRMTGGTEAFF.

The genes are TRBV27 and TRBJ1-1; 8 bases are a match to TRBD1. Germline-derived CDR1 and CDR2 are MNHEY and SMNVEV (reference sequence). V shed 6 bases, J shed 0 bases, and the junction held 3 bases outside the gene matches. The CDR3 has 14 residues. The CDR3: CASRIQGVNTEAFF. In DNA, the CDR3 is TGTGCCAGCAGAATACAGGGGGTGAACACTGAAGCTTTCTTT.

The V and J genes are TRBV4-1 and TRBJ2-7, with 9 bases identical to TRBD2. Trimming at V came to 0 bases and at J to 4 bases, leaving 4 bases not matched to a gene. The CDR3 is made up of 15 amino acids. CDR1 is MGHRA and CDR2 is YSYEKL in the germline V gene. CDR3 sequence: CASSQEPRGGYEQYF. The CDR3 bases are TGCGCCAGCAGCCAAGAGCCGCGGGGGGGGTACGAGCAGTACTTC.

The V gene is TRBV11-2, the J gene TRBJ2-2, with D maybe TRBD2 (5 bases). Germline V gene sequence: CDR1 SGHAT, CDR2 FQNNGV. Trimming took off 2 bases at V and 6 bases at J, with 13 bases between the two ends. This CDR3 region has 15 residues. The CDR3 nucleotides are TGTGCCAGCAGCTTATTCGACGAGGGCCCCGGGGAGCTGTTTTTT. Its translation is CASSLFDEGPGELFF.

This clone was seen a single time. The chain employs TRBV6-5 and TRBJ2-2; TRBD2 agrees at 7 bases. The CDR3 consists of 13 residues. V trimming: 6 bases; J trimming: 7 bases; junction bases outside the gene matches: 5. Germline assignment: CDR1 MNHEY and CDR2 SVGAGI. The CDR3 region is CASRGGHGGELFF. CDR3 sequence (DNA): TGTGCCAGCAGGGGAGGGCACGGCGGGGAGCTGTTTTTT.

This rearrangement joins TRBV7-6 to TRBJ2-7; the D is unclear. Trimming shortened V by 5 bases and J by 6 bases, and 8 bases separated the two germline ends. The germline CDR1 and CDR2 sequences are SGHVS and FNYEAQ. The CDR3 length is 11 residues. DNA of the CDR3: TGTGCCAGCAGCCACTTCGGCGAGCAGTACTTC. Translation gives CASSHFGEQYF.

V and J are TRBV29-1 and TRBJ1-2; TRBD1 might be the D (6 bases). V was pared by 0 bases and J by 10 bases, with 9 bases between. The length of the CDR3 is 11 residues. Germline CDR1 reads SQVTM; CDR2 reads ANQGSEA. For the CDR3, the DNA is TGCAGCGTTGAAGAGAGACAGGCCTACACCTTC. Translation gives CSVEERQAYTF.

The chain links TRBV28 to TRBJ1-5, with TRBD1 as a possible D gene (5 bases). The length of the CDR3 is 15 residues. Germline V gene sequence: CDR1 MDHEN, CDR2 SYDVKM. V shed 5 bases and J shed 6 bases, with 17 bases lying between them. The CDR3 bases are TGTGCCAGCAGTGCCAGTTCAGGGCCGGCTCAGCCCCAGCATTTT. Protein: CASSASSGPAQPQHF.

CDR3 loop: CAWNGGLGTEAFF. As DNA, the CDR3 is TGTGCCTGGAACGGAGGGCTGGGCACTGAAGCTTTCTTT. The chain recombines TRBV30 with TRBJ1-1; unclear D gene. The CDR3 has 13 amino acids. CDR1 GTSNPN and CDR2 SVGIG come from the germline V gene (reference sequence). Trimming took 4 bases from V and 4 from J, leaving 13 bases between them.

Turning to this clone: An end of the junction differs from the germline gene, which may be a read error. The chain recombines TRBV27 with TRBJ1-2; 7 positions agree with TRBD1. Germline V gene lookup returns CDR1 MNHEY and CDR2 SMNVEV (reference sequence). The CDR3 covers 15 residues. The CDR3 DNA follows: TGTGCCAGCAGTTTCTTAGGGGGCTTAAACTATGGCCACACCTTC. Encoded protein: CASSFLGGLNYGHTF.

The chain carries TRBV9 and TRBJ1-3, with TRBD1 as a possible D gene (6 bases). The germline CDR1 and CDR2 sequences are SGDLS and YYNGEE. The CDR3 extends over 17 amino acids. Trimming shortened V by 4 bases and J by 3 bases, and 20 bases separated the two germline ends. For the CDR3, the DNA is TGTGCCAGCAGCCATAACCCAAACCAGGGGTTTGGAAACACCATATATTTT. Amino acids: CASSHNPNQGFGNTIYF. The whole variable domain, filled in from reference TRBV9 and TRBJ1-3, reads DSGVTQTPKHLITATGQRVTLRCSPRSGDLSVYWYQQSLDQGLQFLIQYYNGEERAKGNILERFSAQQFPDLHSELNLSSLELGDSALYFCASSHNPNQGFGNTIYFGEGSWLTVV.

The CDR3 protein is CASSWDRDYGYTF. As DNA, the CDR3 is TGTGCCAGCAGTTGGGACAGGGACTATGGCTACACCTTC. The chain is built from TRBV27 and TRBJ1-2; 9 nucleotides line up with TRBD1. Germline lookup yields CDR1 MNHEY and CDR2 SMNVEV (reference sequence). V lost 4 bases and J lost 3; bases outside the gene matches: 0. CDR3 length equals 13 residues.

V gene TRBV4-3 combines with J gene TRBJ2-7; 10 bases align to TRBD1. The CDR3 sequence is 15 residues long. J was trimmed by 3 bases and V by 1 base; bases with no gene match: 3. CDR1 and CDR2 (germline): LGHNA, YSLEER. This chain's CDR3 is CASSQAWDRGYEQYF. The CDR3 DNA is TGCGCCAGCAGCCAAGCCTGGGACAGGGGCTACGAGCAGTACTTC.

The chain carries TRBV19 and TRBJ1-1, with 12 nucleotides matching TRBD1. The junction had 7 bases not matched to a gene; V was cut back by 3 bases and J by 5 bases. The CDR3 is made up of 16 amino acids. Germline CDR1 is LNHDA and CDR2 is SQIVND (reference sequence). Here the CDR3 DNA reads TGTGCCAGTAGTATCCGGGACAGGGGGCATGGGACTGAAGCTTTCTTT. Residues: CASSIRDRGHGTEAFF.

This chain links TRBV5-1 with TRBJ2-1; 10 bases align to TRBD2. In germline, CDR1 is SGHRS, CDR2 YFSETQ. Trimming removed 5 bases from V and 0 bases from J; junction bases left unmatched: 5. CDR3 size: 16 residues. This chain's CDR3 is CASSTGLATSYNEQFF. The CDR3 DNA is TGCGCCAGCAGTACGGGACTAGCGACCTCCTACAATGAGCAGTTCTTC.